The 18 T cell receptor beta chains below all came from one sample that was sequenced in a study of T cell changes during pregnancy in multiple sclerosis. Using immunoSEQ multiplex PCR, the repertoire was profiled, and TCRdb retains in-frame clones only, with some absent. The repertoire holds about 92,000 clones, with roughly 90% as singletons. The sample here was peripheral blood, taken in the first trimester of pregnancy. The source is a female donor with multiple sclerosis, enrolled in a pregnancy study.

The V gene is TRBV5-4, the J gene TRBJ2-2; 8 bases line up with TRBD1. Germline CDR1 and CDR2: SGHNT and YYREEE (reference sequence). The CDR3 extends over 13 amino acids. V lost 0 bases to trimming and J lost 13 bases; unmatched junction nucleotides: 5. The CDR3 bases are TGTGCCAGCAGCTTGGGGACAGGGATGGGGCTGTTTTTT. Protein sequence: CASSLGTGMGLFF.

V and J are TRBV6-1 and TRBJ1-5; 9 bases agree with TRBD1. CDR1 is MNHNS, CDR2 SASEGT, per germline. Germline trimming cut 3 bases from V and 7 bases from J; bases unmatched to any gene: 4. CDR3 length equals 14 residues. This CDR3 is CASSETGGHQPQHF. For the CDR3, the DNA is TGTGCCAGCAGTGAGACAGGGGGTCACCAGCCCCAGCATTTT.

This chain uses TRBV7-8 with TRBJ2-7, with D possibly being TRBD1 (5 bases). Germline V gene sequence: CDR1 SGHVS, CDR2 FQNEAQ. The CDR3 length is 16 residues. The V gene lost 5 bases and the J gene lost 5 bases, with 22 bases spanning the gap. CDR3 loop: CASSPFGSSLGDEQYF. DNA for the CDR3: TGTGCCAGCAGCCCATTTGGTTCGTCCCTAGGGGACGAGCAGTACTTC. The whole variable domain, remainder taken from reference TRBV7-8 and TRBJ2-7, is GAGVSQSPRYKVAKRGQDVALRCDPISGHVSLFWYQQALGQGPEFLTYFQNEAQLDKSGLPSDRFFAERPEGSVSTLKIQRTQQEDSAVYLCASSPFGSSLGDEQYFGPGTRLTVT.

The genes are TRBV5-4 and TRBJ1-2; a weak D match, TRBD1 (5 bases). V was shortened by 1 base and J by 4 bases, with 11 bases between the two germline ends. Germline lookup yields CDR1 SGHNT and CDR2 YYREEE (reference sequence). This CDR3 is 14 amino acids long. CDR3 sequence: CASSLLAGRYGYTF. The DNA for the CDR3 is TGTGCCAGCAGCTTGTTAGCGGGGCGCTATGGCTACACCTTC.

The chain employs TRBV5-6 and TRBJ1-1; TRBD1 might be the D (5 bases). Deletions cut 0 bases from V and 1 base from J, with 10 bases between. This CDR3 has 15 residues. The germline V gene encodes CDR1 SGHDT and CDR2 YYEEEE. CDR3 in amino acids: CASSLDGGANTEAFF. CDR3 nucleotide sequence: TGTGCCAGCAGCTTGGATGGAGGGGCGAACACTGAAGCTTTCTTT. Based on the CDR3 plus reference TRBV5-6 and TRBJ1-1, the full variable domain is DAGVTQSPTHLIKTRGQQVTLRCSPKSGHDTVSWYQQALGQGPQFIFQYYEEEERQRGNFPDRFSGHQFPNYSSELNVNALLLGDSALYLCASSLDGGANTEAFFGQGTRLTVV.

The rearrangement joins TRBV11-3 to TRBJ2-2; D is undetermined. There are 15 residues in the CDR3. CDR1 SGHNT and CDR2 YENEEA come from the germline V gene. Trimming took 5 bases from V and 0 from J, leaving 10 bases between them. For the CDR3, the DNA is TGTGCCAGCAGCCAAACTAACGCGAACACCGGGGAGCTGTTTTTT. Its protein is CASSQTNANTGELFF.

This chain links TRBV11-3 with TRBJ2-1, with TRBD1 as a possible D gene (6 bases). Trimming shortened V by 4 bases and J by 8 bases, and 6 bases separated the two germline ends. CDR1 is SGHNT and CDR2 is YENEEA in the germline V gene. There are 11 residues in the CDR3. The CDR3 spells CASSSGDEQFF. DNA for the CDR3: TGTGCCAGCAGCTCAGGGGATGAGCAGTTCTTC. The whole variable domain, filled in from reference TRBV11-3 and TRBJ2-1, reads EAGVVQSPRYKIIEKKQPVAFWCNPISGHNTLYWYLQNLGQGPELLIRYENEEAVDDSQLPKDRFSAERLKGVDSTLKIQPAELGDSAVYLCASSSGDEQFFGPGTRLTVL.

The V call is TRBV4-3, the J call TRBJ2-1; D might be TRBD2 (6 bases). The CDR3 length is 16 residues. Trimming removed 0 bases from V and 2 bases from J, with 11 bases in between. Germline lookup yields CDR1 LGHNA and CDR2 YSLEER. The CDR3 sequence: CASSQDRIAAYNEQFF. CDR3 in DNA: TGCGCCAGCAGCCAAGATAGGATAGCGGCCTACAATGAGCAGTTCTTC.

The chain has TRBV27 and TRBJ2-3, with 8 bases aligning to TRBD2. Trimming at V came to 1 base and at J to 6 bases, leaving 18 bases not matched to a gene. Germline V lookup: CDR1 MNHEY, CDR2 SMNVEV (reference sequence). CDR3 length: 19 residues. The CDR3 here is CASSLFSSPWSGSPDTQYF. In nucleotides, the CDR3 is TGTGCCAGCAGTTTATTTTCGTCGCCCTGGAGCGGGAGTCCCGATACGCAGTATTTT.

The chain has TRBV19 and TRBJ2-1; no clear D. V lost 7 bases and J lost 6, with 13 bases in between. The CDR3 has 13 residues. In germline, CDR1 is LNHDA, CDR2 SQIVND (reference sequence). The DNA for the CDR3 is TGTGCCAGTATGGAGTGGTCTGCCAATGAGCAGTTCTTC. Encoded protein: CASMEWSANEQFF.

The CDR3 region has the DNA TGTGCCAGCAGCTTACCAAGACGCGGAGACACTGAAGCTTTCTTT. This gives the protein CASSLPRRGDTEAFF. The chain recombines TRBV7-9 with TRBJ1-1; no clear D. Trimming took 2 bases from V and 3 from J, leaving 13 bases between them. The CDR3 is made up of 15 amino acids. Germline V CDR1 and CDR2: SEHNR, FQNEAQ (reference sequence). The full variable domain, with the rest looked up from reference TRBV7-9 and TRBJ1-1, is DTGVSQNPRHKITKRGQNVTFRCDPISEHNRLYWYRQTLGQGPEFLTYFQNEAQLEKSRLLSDRFSAERPKGSFSTLEIQRTEQGDSAMYLCASSLPRRGDTEAFFGQGTRLTVV.

The rearrangement uses TRBV7-3 and TRBJ1-2; D is uncertain. Germline loops: CDR1 SGHTA, CDR2 FQGTGA. This CDR3 comprises 14 residues. Trimming removed 0 bases at V and 0 bases at J, with 5 bases between. The CDR3 region has the DNA TGTGCCAGCAGCTTAACGCGAACTAACTATGGCTACACCTTC. This codes for CASSLTRTNYGYTF.

The gene calls are TRBV7-9 and TRBJ2-5, with 7 bases lining up with TRBD1. This CDR3 comprises 17 residues. Losses at the gene ends were 5 bases for V and 1 base for J; bases not matched to a gene: 13. Germline V gene sequence: CDR1 SEHNR, CDR2 FQNEAQ (reference sequence). CDR3 nucleotide sequence: TGTGCCAGCAGCGCCGACAGGGACCCCACGCTCCAAGAGACCCAGTACTTC. Its translation: CASSADRDPTLQETQYF.

This clone was recorded at least ten times. The chain has TRBV14 and TRBJ1-1; D is ambiguous. V was clipped by 1 base and J by 5 bases, with 8 bases between them. The CDR3 loop spans 13 amino acids. The germline gives CDR1 SGHDN, CDR2 FVKESK. CDR3 residues: CASSQGTRTEAFF. The CDR3, as DNA: TGTGCCAGCAGCCAAGGCACCCGGACTGAAGCTTTCTTT.

This rearrangement joins TRBV4-1 to TRBJ2-7; weak D call: TRBD1 (6 bases). CDR3 length: 16 amino acids. V was trimmed by 0 bases and J by 6 bases, leaving 18 bases between them. CDR1 MGHRA and CDR2 YSYEKL come from the germline V gene. The CDR3: CASSQEGVMGAGEQYF. CDR3 nucleotide sequence: TGCGCCAGCAGCCAAGAAGGGGTAATGGGGGCGGGCGAGCAGTACTTC.

This chain uses TRBV4-2 with TRBJ2-5; TRBD1 might be the D (6 bases). Germline V gene sequence: CDR1 LGHNA, CDR2 YNFKEQ. V was cut by 4 bases and J by 5 bases, with 20 bases left in between. This CDR3 spans 16 amino acids. CDR3 sequence: CASSPGDAGVGETQYF. In DNA form, the CDR3 reads TGTGCCAGCAGCCCCGGGGACGCAGGGGTTGGGGAGACCCAGTACTTC.

Written as DNA, the CDR3 is TGTGCCACCAACCGACCCAACAGGGGATGGAACACTGAAGCTTTCTTT. Its protein is CATNRPNRGWNTEAFF. This rearrangement joins TRBV28 to TRBJ1-1, with TRBD1 matching over 7 bases. From germline, CDR1 is MDHEN and CDR2 SYDVKM. V gave up 10 bases and J gave up 1 base; unmatched junction bases: 15. The CDR3 length is 16 residues.

This chain joins TRBV19 and TRBJ2-7; 7 nucleotides align to TRBD1. The J segment lost 0 bases and the V segment lost 5 bases, leaving 7 bases of the junction unmatched. The CDR3 covers 15 residues. Germline loops: CDR1 LNHDA, CDR2 SQIVND (reference sequence). CDR3 residues: CASSLGQWSSYEQYF. The CDR3 DNA sequence: TGTGCCAGTAGTTTGGGACAGTGGAGCTCCTACGAGCAGTACTTC.